Listed below are T cell receptor beta chains from one sample, sequenced in a study of beta chain features in type 1 diabetes. TCRdb's table, derived via immunoSEQ multiplex PCR, lists solely in-frame clones and lacks some. Among some 150,000 clones listed, less than 10% were seen once. Sequencing was done on a sample of central memory CD4+ T cells from blood. The receptor source for this set is a woman between 35 and 50 years old in good health. The CDR3 runs from the conserved cysteine through the conserved F or W. Each record gives: clone size, V gene, D gene, J gene, CDR3 protein, CDR3 DNA. D genes are given only for firm matches. Clone size appears in some rows only: once, few, many, or a class for an expanded clone.

abundance: -; v_gene: TRBV6-5; d_gene: -; j_gene: TRBJ2-7; CDR3aa: CASRFLLLDSYEQYF; CDR3nt: TGTGCCAGCAGATTCTTACTTCTAGATTCCTACGAGCAGTACTTC
abundance: -; v_gene: TRBV7-9; d_gene: TRBD1; j_gene: TRBJ2-7; CDR3aa: CASSPDRSVYEQYF; CDR3nt: TGTGCCAGCAGCCCGGACAGGAGCGTCTACGAGCAGTACTTC
abundance: many; v_gene: TRBV7-9; d_gene: -; j_gene: TRBJ2-1; CDR3aa: CASSPPVGLANEQFF; CDR3nt: TGTGCCAGCAGCCCACCGGTGGGGCTCGCCAATGAGCAGTTCTTC
abundance: -; v_gene: TRBV4-3; d_gene: TRBD2; j_gene: TRBJ2-3; CDR3aa: CASSQELADYTSTDTQYF; CDR3nt: TGCGCCAGCAGCCAGGAACTAGCGGACTATACTAGCACAGATACGCAGTATTTT
abundance: few; v_gene: TRBV5-1; d_gene: -; j_gene: TRBJ1-3; CDR3aa: CASSSQIAAGNTIYF; CDR3nt: TGCGCCAGCAGCTCCCAGATAGCGGCTGGAAACACCATATATTTT
abundance: -; v_gene: TRBV19; d_gene: -; j_gene: TRBJ1-2; CDR3aa: CASSPQGGVDYGYTF; CDR3nt: TGTGCCAGTAGCCCCCAGGGAGGGGTAGACTATGGCTACACCTTC
abundance: few; v_gene: TRBV5-4; d_gene: TRBD2; j_gene: TRBJ2-1; CDR3aa: CASSSTPTSGYNEQFF; CDR3nt: TGTGCCAGCAGCTCGACCCCTACTAGCGGGTACAATGAGCAGTTCTTC
abundance: -; v_gene: TRBV7-8; d_gene: -; j_gene: TRBJ2-3; CDR3aa: CASSSWPDTQYF; CDR3nt: TGTGCCAGCAGCTCTTGGCCAGATACGCAGTATTTT
abundance: -; v_gene: TRBV7-9; d_gene: TRBD1; j_gene: TRBJ1-6; CDR3aa: CASSSQGGGSPLHF; CDR3nt: TGTGCCAGCAGCTCACAGGGGGGAGGCTCACCCCTCCACTTT
abundance: -; v_gene: TRBV19; d_gene: TRBD1; j_gene: TRBJ2-2; CDR3aa: CASRFRTGANTGELFF; CDR3nt: TGTGCCAGTAGATTCCGGACAGGGGCGAACACCGGGGAGCTGTTTTTT
abundance: -; v_gene: TRBV5-1; d_gene: -; j_gene: TRBJ2-3; CDR3aa: CASSLIPGSTDTQYF; CDR3nt: TGCGCCAGCAGCTTGATTCCGGGGAGCACAGATACGCAGTATTTT
abundance: few; v_gene: TRBV7-2; d_gene: -; j_gene: TRBJ2-1; CDR3aa: CASSPRTLSSYNEQFF; CDR3nt: TGTGCCAGCAGCCCACGGACACTGAGCTCCTACAATGAGCAGTTCTTC
abundance: -; v_gene: TRBV5-4; d_gene: -; j_gene: TRBJ1-2; CDR3aa: CASSRTQEGRTF; CDR3nt: TGTGCCAGCAGTCGGACCCAGGAGGGGAGGACCTTC
abundance: -; v_gene: TRBV11-2; d_gene: -; j_gene: TRBJ2-7; CDR3aa: CASSLEGAREQYF; CDR3nt: TGTGCCAGCAGCTTAGAGGGGGCTCGGGAGCAGTACTTC
abundance: -; v_gene: TRBV11-2; d_gene: -; j_gene: TRBJ1-2; CDR3aa: CASSLAFTGWDGYTF; CDR3nt: TGTGCCAGCAGCTTAGCATTTACGGGGTGGGATGGCTACACCTTC
abundance: few; v_gene: TRBV10-3; d_gene: TRBD2; j_gene: TRBJ2-3; CDR3aa: CAISGLAGPTDTQYF; CDR3nt: TGTGCCATCAGTGGTCTAGCGGGCCCGACAGATACGCAGTATTTT
abundance: few; v_gene: TRBV4-1; d_gene: -; j_gene: TRBJ2-5; CDR3aa: CASSQDHPRVETQYF; CDR3nt: TGCGCCAGCAGCCAAGACCATCCTAGAGTGGAGACCCAGTACTTC
abundance: few; v_gene: TRBV7-2; d_gene: -; j_gene: TRBJ2-7; CDR3aa: CASSLAGGAKTYEQYF; CDR3nt: TGTGCCAGCAGCTTAGCGGGGGGGGCCAAGACCTACGAGCAGTACTTC
abundance: -; v_gene: TRBV18; d_gene: TRBD1; j_gene: TRBJ1-6; CDR3aa: CASSHLIDRVLRDSPLHF; CDR3nt: TGTGCCAGCTCACACCTAATTGACAGGGTCCTTCGGGATTCACCCCTCCACTTT
abundance: once; v_gene: TRBV7-2; d_gene: -; j_gene: TRBJ1-5; CDR3aa: CASGLHGSGNQPQHF; CDR3nt: TGTGCCAGCGGACTCCACGGGTCGGGCAATCAGCCCCAGCATTTT
abundance: -; v_gene: TRBV7-2; d_gene: TRBD1; j_gene: TRBJ2-7; CDR3aa: CASKKRQGYEQYF; CDR3nt: TGTGCCAGCAAAAAAAGACAGGGCTACGAGCAGTACTTC
abundance: -; v_gene: TRBV5-1; d_gene: TRBD1; j_gene: TRBJ2-2; CDR3aa: CASSEGQMNTGELFF; CDR3nt: TGCGCCAGCAGCGAGGGACAGATGAACACCGGGGAGCTGTTTTTT
abundance: -; v_gene: TRBV7-8; d_gene: -; j_gene: TRBJ1-5; CDR3aa: CASSLAGTNQPQHF; CDR3nt: TGTGCCAGCAGCTTAGCGGGCACGAATCAGCCCCAGCATTTT
abundance: -; v_gene: TRBV28; d_gene: TRBD1; j_gene: TRBJ1-2; CDR3aa: CASSPGAGGFGYGYTF; CDR3nt: TGTGCCAGCAGTCCAGGGGCAGGGGGCTTTGGCTATGGCTACACCTTC
abundance: -; v_gene: TRBV9; d_gene: -; j_gene: TRBJ1-3; CDR3aa: CASSARSSGNTIYF; CDR3nt: TGTGCCAGCAGCGCCCGGAGCTCTGGAAACACCATATATTTT
abundance: few; v_gene: TRBV11-2; d_gene: -; j_gene: TRBJ1-6; CDR3aa: CASSSAGSSYNSPLHF; CDR3nt: TGTGCCAGCAGCTCCGCAGGCAGCTCCTATAATTCACCCCTCCACTTT
abundance: -; v_gene: TRBV23-1; d_gene: -; j_gene: TRBJ1-2; CDR3aa: CASSYLARGRGYTF; CDR3nt: TGCGCCAGCAGCTACCTGGCCAGGGGCCGAGGCTACACCTTC
abundance: few; v_gene: TRBV27; d_gene: -; j_gene: TRBJ1-5; CDR3aa: CASSLVGDASYNQPQHF; CDR3nt: TGTGCCAGCAGTTTGGTAGGTGATGCTAGCTACAATCAGCCCCAGCATTTT
abundance: few; v_gene: TRBV1; d_gene: -; j_gene: TRBJ2-3; CDR3aa: CTSSPHPGGGRTDTQYF; CDR3nt: TGCACCAGCAGCCCCCACCCGGGCGGGGGGAGGACAGATACGCAGTATTTT
abundance: few; v_gene: TRBV6-5; d_gene: -; j_gene: TRBJ1-5; CDR3aa: CASSRGFEGQPQHF; CDR3nt: TGTGCCAGCAGTCGAGGATTTGAGGGACAGCCCCAGCATTTT
abundance: many; v_gene: TRBV18; d_gene: -; j_gene: TRBJ1-6; CDR3aa: CASSPVHPPSALHF; CDR3nt: TGTGCCAGCTCACCAGTCCACCCCCCTTCGGCCCTCCACTTT
abundance: few; v_gene: TRBV27; d_gene: -; j_gene: TRBJ1-6; CDR3aa: CASSFRGNSPLHF; CDR3nt: TGTGCCAGCAGTTTTCGGGGAAATTCACCCCTCCACTTT
abundance: few; v_gene: TRBV2; d_gene: TRBD1; j_gene: TRBJ1-4; CDR3aa: CASSGTGEEEKLFF; CDR3nt: TGTGCCAGCAGTGGCACAGGGGAGGAGGAAAAACTGTTTTTT
abundance: -; v_gene: TRBV2; d_gene: TRBD2; j_gene: TRBJ2-2; CDR3aa: CASRDSGGFTGELFF; CDR3nt: TGTGCCAGCAGGGATAGCGGGGGGTTCACCGGGGAGCTGTTTTTT
abundance: few; v_gene: TRBV5-6; d_gene: TRBD1; j_gene: TRBJ1-1; CDR3aa: CASSPRQGSAFF; CDR3nt: TGTGCCAGCAGCCCTCGACAGGGATCAGCTTTCTTT
abundance: -; v_gene: TRBV19; d_gene: TRBD1; j_gene: TRBJ2-3; CDR3aa: CASKVDRARDTQYF; CDR3nt: TGTGCCAGTAAAGTAGACAGGGCTAGAGATACGCAGTATTTT
abundance: few; v_gene: TRBV4-1; d_gene: -; j_gene: TRBJ2-7; CDR3aa: CASSFTENSYEQYF; CDR3nt: TGCGCCAGCAGCTTTACGGAGAACTCCTACGAGCAGTACTTC
abundance: few; v_gene: TRBV4-1; d_gene: TRBD1; j_gene: TRBJ2-2; CDR3aa: CASSQGGQGVAGELFF; CDR3nt: TGCGCCAGCAGCCAAGGGGGACAGGGGGTCGCCGGGGAGCTGTTTTTT
abundance: -; v_gene: TRBV5-4; d_gene: TRBD1; j_gene: TRBJ2-5; CDR3aa: CASSLAGQGPQETQYF; CDR3nt: TGTGCCAGCAGCTTGGCCGGACAGGGGCCCCAAGAGACCCAGTACTTC
abundance: -; v_gene: TRBV10-3; d_gene: -; j_gene: TRBJ2-6; CDR3aa: CAISGAGGHSLSGANVLTF; CDR3nt: TGTGCCATCAGTGGGGCAGGAGGCCACTCTCTCTCTGGGGCCAACGTCCTGACTTTC
abundance: -; v_gene: TRBV10-3; d_gene: -; j_gene: TRBJ1-1; CDR3aa: CAINRGNTEAFF; CDR3nt: TGTGCCATCAATCGCGGGAACACTGAAGCTTTCTTT
abundance: few; v_gene: TRBV10-3; d_gene: TRBD2; j_gene: TRBJ2-5; CDR3aa: CAISDGTRGGQETQYF; CDR3nt: TGTGCCATCAGTGATGGGACTAGAGGGGGCCAAGAGACCCAGTACTTC
abundance: few; v_gene: TRBV11-1; d_gene: TRBD2; j_gene: TRBJ2-4; CDR3aa: CASSSSGGTKNIQYF; CDR3nt: TGTGCCAGCAGCTCTAGCGGGGGGACCAAAAACATTCAGTACTTC
abundance: -; v_gene: TRBV7-2; d_gene: TRBD1; j_gene: TRBJ1-5; CDR3aa: CASSRQGGQPQHF; CDR3nt: TGTGCCAGCAGCCGACAGGGAGGCCAGCCCCAGCATTTT
abundance: few; v_gene: TRBV6-6; d_gene: -; j_gene: TRBJ1-5; CDR3aa: CASTPGELEPQHF; CDR3nt: TGTGCCAGCACCCCAGGGGAGTTGGAGCCCCAGCATTTT
abundance: few; v_gene: TRBV18; d_gene: -; j_gene: TRBJ1-1; CDR3aa: CASSPSGQLNTEAFF; CDR3nt: TGTGCCAGCTCACCCTCTGGACAATTGAACACTGAAGCTTTCTTT
abundance: few; v_gene: TRBV25-1; d_gene: TRBD2; j_gene: TRBJ2-1; CDR3aa: CASSERRGGPYNEQFF; CDR3nt: TGTGCCAGCAGTGAGCGGCGGGGGGGCCCCTACAATGAGCAGTTCTTC
abundance: few; v_gene: TRBV2; d_gene: TRBD2; j_gene: TRBJ2-3; CDR3aa: CASSGLAGNTDTQYF; CDR3nt: TGTGCCAGCAGTGGCCTAGCGGGGAACACAGATACGCAGTATTTT
abundance: many; v_gene: TRBV15; d_gene: -; j_gene: TRBJ1-6; CDR3aa: CATSREASSGTPLHF; CDR3nt: TGTGCCACCAGCAGAGAGGCCAGCTCGGGGACACCCCTCCACTTT
abundance: few; v_gene: TRBV28; d_gene: -; j_gene: TRBJ1-1; CDR3aa: CASIGGNAEAFF; CDR3nt: TGTGCCAGCATTGGGGGGAATGCTGAAGCTTTCTTT
abundance: -; v_gene: TRBV14; d_gene: -; j_gene: TRBJ2-7; CDR3aa: CASSQVRLTGEQYF; CDR3nt: TGTGCCAGCAGCCAAGTCCGACTGACTGGCGAGCAGTACTTC
abundance: -; v_gene: TRBV6-5; d_gene: -; j_gene: TRBJ1-2; CDR3aa: CASIFSQGAGYTF; CDR3nt: TGTGCCAGCATTTTTTCGCAGGGCGCTGGCTACACCTTC
abundance: -; v_gene: TRBV7-9; d_gene: -; j_gene: TRBJ2-2; CDR3aa: CASSFGGEVGELFF; CDR3nt: TGTGCCAGCAGCTTCGGAGGGGAGGTCGGGGAGCTGTTTTTT